The 11 T cell receptor beta chains below all came from one sample that was sequenced in a study of blood T cell repertoires in COVID-19. Assay used: immunoSEQ multiplex PCR; TCRdb lists only in-frame clones, some missing. This sample has about 190,000 clones, with approximately 84% found just once. Sequenced material: PBMCs or T cells enriched from blood (not recorded which). These receptors all stem from a woman in her 30s who had recovered from COVID-19.

The genes are TRBV24-1 and TRBJ1-6; a weak D match, TRBD1 (6 bases). V was shortened by 9 bases and J by 8 bases, with 19 bases between the two germline ends. The CDR3 runs 15 residues. CDR1 and CDR2 (germline): KGHDR, SFDVKD. The CDR3 reads CATAPGGGSDSPLHF. In DNA, the CDR3 is TGTGCCACCGCACCGGGGGGGGGCTCGGATTCACCCCTCCACTTT.

The chain joins TRBV3-1 (or the pseudogene TRBV3-2) to TRBJ2-7; 8 nucleotides match TRBD1. Unmatched junction bases numbered 7, after V lost 4 bases and J lost 2 bases. The CDR3 spans 15 residues. Germline V gives CDR1 LGHDT, CDR2 YNNKEL (reference sequence). DNA for the CDR3: TGTGCCAGCAGCCCGACAGGGGAGAGAACCTACGAGCAGTACGTC. Translating gives CASSPTGERTYEQYV.

The V call is TRBV25-1, the J call TRBJ1-2; 7 bases are a match to TRBD1. This CDR3 comprises 15 residues. CDR1 and CDR2 (germline): MGHDK, SYGVNS. With V trimmed by 2 bases and J by 7 bases, 10 bases remained unmatched. CDR3 protein: CASSEPNRGEAGYTF. The CDR3 DNA follows: TGTGCCAGCAGTGAACCCAACAGGGGTGAGGCTGGCTACACCTTC.

The V and J genes are TRBV4-1 and TRBJ2-5; 8 bases match TRBD1. In germline, CDR1 is MGHRA, CDR2 YSYEKL. The CDR3 runs 15 residues. Trimming cost V 0 bases and J 4 bases; bases outside gene matches: 4. CDR3 loop: CASSQDGQGGETQYF. The CDR3 nucleotides read TGCGCCAGCAGCCAAGATGGACAGGGAGGAGAGACCCAGTACTTC.

V usage is TRBV7-8 and J usage is TRBJ2-7; 8 bases are a match to TRBD1. This CDR3 has 13 amino acids. V trimming: 5 bases; J trimming: 6 bases; junction bases outside the gene matches: 6. Germline loops: CDR1 SGHVS, CDR2 FQNEAQ. The chain's CDR3 is CASSVDRGGEQYF. CDR3 coding DNA: TGTGCCAGCAGCGTCGACAGGGGTGGCGAGCAGTACTTC.

The V gene is TRBV6-2 or TRBV6-3, the J gene TRBJ2-7, with 13 bases that match TRBD2. The CDR3 is 16 residues long. The germline V gene has CDR1 MNHEY and CDR2 SVGEGT. Losses at the gene ends were 2 bases for V and 4 bases for J; bases not matched to a gene: 5. The CDR3 loop is CASSYRLAGGPYEQYV. CDR3 coding DNA: TGTGCCAGCAGTTACAGACTAGCGGGGGGCCCTTACGAGCAGTACGTC.

The J gene is TRBJ1-2, the V gene TRBV7-3; D unresolved. The V end lost 3 bases, the J end lost 3 bases, and 8 bases lay between the germline ends. The CDR3 runs to 13 residues. The V gene's germline CDR1 is SGHTA and CDR2 FQGTGA. The chain's CDR3 is CASSFGNYYGYTF. The CDR3 bases are TGTGCCAGCAGCTTCGGTAACTACTATGGCTACACCTTC.

The V gene is TRBV7-8, the J gene TRBJ1-2, with 7 bases aligning to TRBD1. This CDR3 is built from 13 residues. V was clipped by 5 bases and J by 6 bases; unmatched bases: 6. Germline-derived CDR1 and CDR2 are SGHVS and FQNEAQ. The CDR3 protein is CASSLSGTDGYTF. CDR3 sequence (DNA): TGTGCCAGCAGCCTGTCGGGGACAGATGGCTACACCTTC.

The chain combines TRBV27 with TRBJ1-6; TRBD1 matches 7 bases. V was clipped by 3 bases and J by 7 bases; unmatched bases: 3. Germline V lookup: CDR1 MNHEY, CDR2 SMNVEV (reference sequence). The CDR3 consists of 14 residues. CDR3 DNA: TGTGCCAGCAGTTTTTCAGGGGGGAATTCACCCCTCCACTTT. Translating it yields CASSFSGGNSPLHF.

CDR3: CASSQDPQGDGRTEAFF. CDR3 bases: TGCGCCAGCAGCCAAGATCCTCAGGGGGACGGGCGGACTGAAGCTTTCTTT. The J gene is TRBJ1-1, the V gene TRBV4-1; 7 bases match TRBD1. The length of the CDR3 is 17 residues. Unmatched junction bases numbered 12, after V lost 0 bases and J lost 5 bases. Germline CDR1 MGHRA, CDR2 YSYEKL.

This clone is a singleton in its sample. V usage is TRBV3-1 (or the pseudogene TRBV3-2) and J usage is TRBJ1-5; D perhaps matches TRBD1 (5 bases). Trimming took 0 bases from V and 9 from J, leaving 12 bases between them. Germline V gene sequence: CDR1 LGHDT, CDR2 YNNKEL (reference sequence). The CDR3 covers 14 residues. CDR3 DNA: TGTGCCAGCAGCCAAGACGGAGGGACCCGGCCCCAGCATTTT. Translation: CASSQDGGTRPQHF.